These 21 T cell receptor beta chains were sequenced from one sample in a study of blood T cell repertoires in COVID-19. The method was immunoSEQ multiplex PCR; TCRdb's version includes in-frame clones alone and lacks a portion of them. The sample carries about 320,000 clones, roughly 89% recorded once. The sequencing sample was made of PBMCs or T cells enriched from blood (not recorded which). These receptors all come from a man aged 55 to 70 who had recovered from COVID-19.

V and J are TRBV18 and TRBJ2-2; TRBD1 matches 11 bases. Trimming took 5 bases from V and 2 from J; bases not matched to a gene: 7. CDR1 is KGHSH and CDR2 is LQKENI in the germline V gene. This CDR3 is built from 17 residues. CDR3 nucleotides: TGTGCCAGCTCATCCGGACAGGGGGCGCTAAACACCGGGGAGCTGTTTTTT. It specifies CASSSGQGALNTGELFF.

J is TRBJ2-5 and V is TRBV4-3; a possible D gene is TRBD1 (5 bases). CDR1 and CDR2 from the germline V gene are LGHNA and YSLEER. The germline V and J ends were trimmed by 0 bases and 7 bases, with 12 bases remaining between them. The CDR3 is 14 residues long. CDR3 sequence reads: CASSQDRAVGTQYF. DNA for the CDR3: TGCGCCAGCAGCCAAGACAGGGCGGTGGGGACCCAGTACTTC.

V usage is TRBV9 and J usage is TRBJ1-2; D call uncertain. The germline gives CDR1 SGDLS, CDR2 YYNGEE. The CDR3 contains 13 residues. The V end lost 0 bases, the J end lost 7 bases, and 10 bases lay between the germline ends. The CDR3: CASSVDRELGYTF. In DNA form, the CDR3 reads TGTGCCAGCAGCGTAGATCGAGAACTTGGCTACACCTTC. Together with reference TRBV9 and TRBJ1-2, the CDR3 gives the full variable domain: DSGVTQTPKHLITATGQRVTLRCSPRSGDLSVYWYQQSLDQGLQFLIQYYNGEERAKGNILERFSAQQFPDLHSELNLSSLELGDSALYFCASSVDRELGYTFGSGTRLTVV.

For the CDR3, the DNA is TGTGCCAGCAGCCCAATTCTAGGTGAGCAGTACTTC. Protein product: CASSPILGEQYF. This chain links TRBV3-1 (or the pseudogene TRBV3-2) with TRBJ2-7, with unresolved D. Trimming shortened V by 4 bases and J by 7 bases, and 11 bases separated the two germline ends. Germline-derived CDR1 and CDR2 are LGHDT and YNNKEL (reference sequence). The CDR3 is 12 amino acids.

The genes are TRBV10-2 and TRBJ2-1, with 11 bases lining up with TRBD2. From germline, CDR1 is WSHSY and CDR2 SAAADI. V trimming: 2 bases; J trimming: 7 bases; junction bases outside the gene matches: 19. The CDR3 runs 20 residues. CDR3 in DNA: TGCGCCAGCAGTGAGCCCCTCTACAGCATTAGCGGGAGGGCCGGGAATGAGCAGTTCTTC. Encoded protein: CASSEPLYSISGRAGNEQFF.

The table lists this clone with a few counts. V usage is TRBV5-5 and J usage is TRBJ1-2; 7 nucleotides align to TRBD1. Germline values: CDR1 SGHKS, CDR2 YYEKEE (reference sequence). The CDR3 contains 15 residues. J gave up 5 bases and V 5 bases, and 12 bases lay outside the gene matches. CDR3 amino acids: CASSYDRAQGYGYTF. CDR3 coding DNA: TGTGCCAGCAGTTATGACAGGGCCCAGGGGTATGGCTACACCTTC.

In DNA form, the CDR3 reads TGTGCCAGCAGCGCCCAGACCTTTCCTGGAGCCGGCTACACCTTC. Encoded protein: CASSAQTFPGAGYTF. This rearrangement joins TRBV7-2 to TRBJ1-2; D is ambiguous. V lost 5 bases to trimming and J lost 8 bases, with 21 bases between them. The CDR3 loop spans 15 amino acids. Germline V lookup: CDR1 SGHTA, CDR2 FQGNSA.

The rearrangement links TRBV5-1 to TRBJ2-5; TRBD1 matches 7 bases. The CDR3 extends over 15 amino acids. Losses at the gene ends were 1 base for V and 5 bases for J; bases not matched to a gene: 8. The germline gives CDR1 SGHRS, CDR2 YFSETQ. In DNA, the CDR3 is TGCGCCAGCAGCTTGAAGGGGGCGACGGATGAGACCCAGTACTTC. Amino acids: CASSLKGATDETQYF.

The chain is built from TRBV7-4 and TRBJ2-7; 8 nucleotides line up with TRBD1. Germline V gene lookup returns CDR1 SGHVT and CDR2 SQSDAQ. V lost 0 bases and J lost 0; bases outside the gene matches: 1. The length of the CDR3 is 15 residues. The CDR3 DNA reads as TGTGCCAGCAGCTTAGCGGACAGGGCCTCCTACGAGCAGTACTTC. Its protein is CASSLADRASYEQYF.

V usage is TRBV28 and J usage is TRBJ1-2; TRBD1 might be the D (5 bases). Trimming took off 1 base at V and 7 bases at J, with 16 bases between the two ends. Per germline, CDR1 MDHEN and CDR2 SYDVKM. The CDR3 runs 15 residues. CDR3 region: CASSLSQTAGRGYTF. As DNA, the CDR3 is TGTGCCAGCAGTTTATCCCAGACAGCTGGTCGTGGCTACACCTTC.

The rearrangement links TRBV5-4 to TRBJ1-2; 12 bases are a match to TRBD1. Germline CDR1 is SGHNT and CDR2 is YYREEE (reference sequence). This CDR3 has 18 amino acids. V lost 1 base and J lost 7; bases outside the gene matches: 14. The chain's CDR3 is CASSLPGQGAHSSGGYTF. CDR3 sequence (DNA): TGTGCCAGCAGCTTGCCGGGACAGGGGGCTCATTCTTCGGGTGGCTACACCTTC.

A few counts support this clone. The V gene is TRBV6-1, the J gene TRBJ2-5, with D unresolved. The CDR3 runs to 12 residues. Trimming stripped 3 bases from V and 4 bases from J, with 6 bases between. Germline V CDR1 and CDR2: MNHNS, SASEGT. The CDR3 here is CASSDPLETQYF. The DNA of the CDR3 is TGTGCCAGCAGTGACCCACTAGAGACCCAGTACTTC.

The CDR3: CASSLGSTSDSTDTQYF. The CDR3 DNA sequence: TGTGCCAGCAGCTTAGGATCGACTAGCGATAGCACAGATACGCAGTATTTT. The genes are TRBV7-9 and TRBJ2-3, with 8 bases lining up with TRBD2. Trimming cost V 1 base and J 0 bases; bases outside gene matches: 6. Germline V gene lookup returns CDR1 SEHNR and CDR2 FQNEAQ (reference sequence). The CDR3 loop spans 17 amino acids.

This clone was counted a single time. The chain employs TRBV11-3 and TRBJ2-2; 9 nucleotides match TRBD2. J was trimmed by 2 bases and V by 2 bases; bases with no gene match: 3. The CDR3 spans 16 residues. Germline assignment: CDR1 SGHNT and CDR2 YENEEA. The CDR3 region has the DNA TGTGCCAGCAGCTTACATAGCGGGAGAAACACCGGGGAGCTGTTTTTT. Its translation is CASSLHSGRNTGELFF.

The chain is built from TRBV4-1 and TRBJ1-2, with TRBD1 as a possible D gene (5 bases). Germline values: CDR1 MGHRA, CDR2 YSYEKL. The CDR3 contains 15 residues. The V end was cut by 0 bases, the J end by 4 bases, with 12 bases between. The CDR3 bases are TGCGCCAGCAGCCAAGATAGGACCGGGGGCTATGGCTACACCTTC. Translated: CASSQDRTGGYGYTF.

The chain combines TRBV4-2 with TRBJ2-5, with 11 nucleotides matching TRBD2. The CDR3 contains 21 residues. CDR1 LGHNA and CDR2 YNFKEQ come from the germline V gene. V lost 4 bases to trimming and J lost 5 bases; unmatched junction nucleotides: 24. The CDR3 protein is CASSPDFGGTSGGGPRETQYF. DNA of the CDR3: TGTGCCAGCAGCCCTGACTTCGGCGGGACTAGCGGAGGAGGACCGCGGGAGACCCAGTACTTC.

This clone has only one observation. J is TRBJ2-7 and V is TRBV3-1 (or the pseudogene TRBV3-2); D may be TRBD2 (5 bases). Germline V gene lookup returns CDR1 LGHDT and CDR2 YNNKEL (reference sequence). The ends were cut back, 1 base at V and 6 bases at J, with 16 bases in the middle. The CDR3 consists of 15 residues. The CDR3 bases are TGTGCCAGCAGCCAAGTCTACGGACTGGGCGTCGAGCAGTACTTC. This translates into CASSQVYGLGVEQYF.

This chain connects TRBV5-4 to TRBJ2-7, with 8 bases lining up with TRBD2. Germline CDR1 reads SGHNT; CDR2 reads YYREEE (reference sequence). This CDR3 region has 16 residues. V trimming: 4 bases; J trimming: 0 bases; junction bases outside the gene matches: 9. CDR3 protein: CASSPHAGTSSYEQYF. The DNA for the CDR3 is TGTGCCAGCAGCCCCCATGCCGGGACTAGCTCCTACGAGCAGTACTTC.

A word on this clone: The identical CDR3 is also encoded by other nucleotide sequences in the sample. The chain employs TRBV15 and TRBJ2-2; D may be TRBD1 (6 bases). Germline V lookup: CDR1 LNHNV, CDR2 YYDKDF (reference sequence). The CDR3 runs to 16 residues. V was pared by 0 bases and J by 4 bases, with 12 bases between. CDR3 nucleotides: TGTGCCACCAGCAGAGATAGGGCAGGGGCCACCGGGGAGCTGTTTTTT. Translated: CATSRDRAGATGELFF.

The chain carries TRBV19 and TRBJ2-3; no reliable D call. V was shortened by 1 base and J by 1 base, with 6 bases between the two germline ends. Germline V CDR1 and CDR2: LNHDA, SQIVND (reference sequence). CDR3 size: 14 residues. The CDR3 DNA sequence: TGTGCCAGTAGTATAGGGGCAGGCACAGATACGCAGTATTTT. Protein sequence: CASSIGAGTDTQYF.

This clone was seen just once. This CDR3 reads CASSEIGRQGAAQHF. Here the CDR3 DNA reads TGTGCCAGCAGTGAAATCGGCCGACAGGGGGCAGCCCAGCATTTT. V and J are TRBV6-1 and TRBJ1-5; 10 bases are a match to TRBD1. CDR3 size: 15 residues. Germline CDR1 is MNHNS and CDR2 is SASEGT. Trimming removed 2 bases from V and 11 bases from J; junction bases left unmatched: 9.